This T cell receptor (beta chain) is drawn from a study of blood T cells in healthy people across ages (dated by TCRdb to between 2015 and 2016). Context from the whole study: Template switching captured roughly one uniquely barcoded TCR beta cDNA molecule per two T cells in model experiments. The study measured age-related changes in TCR beta repertoire diversity using deep sequencing normalized with unique cDNA molecular identifiers. To avoid experimental bias, donors of different ages were spread randomly across the sequencing lanes. The study analyzed two additional independent replicas of 1 million unique cDNA reads from the same blood draw for two donors, one aged 18 to 29 and one aged 80 or older. Four age groups were formed from the donors: young (average roughly 15 years), middle-aged (approximately 40), aged (about 62) and long-lived (approximately 78).

Only a few counts were recorded for this clonotype. It has no known antigen specificity. Qualities for individual bases were not recorded, and no much larger clone is one base off. Overall study outcomes, separate from this receptor: Observed TCR beta diversity per million T cells fell roughly linearly with age, and a significant reduction was already apparent by age roughly 40. Compared with the aged group, the long-lived group had more naive CD4+ T cells, fewer expanded clones and increased TCR diversity, suggesting age selection. Because the CMV infection status of the donors was unknown, age-related changes in expanded clonotypes may potentially have been confounded. Estimates of total diversity based on one million sequenced T cells were regarded as lower bounds and as underestimates. Bulk unsorted PBMC profiling prevented conclusive comparison of naive and antigen-experienced compartments. The percentage of naive T cells measured by flow cytometry correlated strongly with observed TCR beta diversity.

Donors were 39 systemically healthy Caucasian individuals from Russia aged about 6 to 100 years. Each donor gave approximately 9.3 milliliters of peripheral blood, collected into EDTA-treated Vacutainer tubes. PBMCs were isolated by Ficoll-Paque density-gradient centrifugation, with at least 6 million obtained per sample. Total RNA, at least 6 micrograms per sample, was extracted from PBMCs with Trizol reagent. For every donor, flow cytometry on a PBMC aliquot measured the percentage of naive CD45RAhigh/CD27high T cells. The germline V gene provides CDR1 MDHEN and CDR2 SYDVKM. V lost 6 bases and J lost 2 bases; the stretch between them is 12 bases long. The CDR3 runs 14 residues from the cysteine to the phenylalanine. The kept DNA is CDR3 alone, 42 bases in frame from the first base. Preparation of the library involved 5' RACE. These reads were obtained on an Illumina HiSeq 2500. A second PCR of about 6 to 11 cycles was run with a J-beta primer mix and a sample-barcoded 5' primer. Each TCR beta cDNA molecule received a unique molecular identifier from a template-switch 5' adaptor carrying 12 random nucleotides. At least 3 million CDR3-containing paired-end reads were obtained from each sample. The Mint cDNA synthesis kit, primed by a TRBC-specific oligonucleotide, was used to synthesize first-strand cDNA from all RNA. Following uracil-DNA glycosylase treatment, all cDNA underwent a first 18-cycle PCR with the universal primers M1SS and BC2_uni_R. The study's own analysis went as follows. Normalization of each sample was performed by random selection of 1 million high-quality reads, each carrying a distinct molecular identifier. Instead of being binned into consensus sequences, reads with shared molecular identifiers were discarded. MiTCR, run with a Q25 quality threshold and the strictest error-elimination algorithm, handled CDR3 identification, clonotype clustering and error correction. A nonparametric unseen species model with Euler transformation was used to estimate lower-bound total TCR beta diversity. The raw public reads went through TCRdb reprocessing: fastp at Q25, MiXCR clone calling, in-frame beta chains kept. Each CDR3 protein appears once, grouped with its most common genes and DNA. The V and J calls reflect TCRdb's pipeline rather than the authors' work. The sample includes over 1,200,000 distinct CDR3 sequences, with approximately 63% observed a single time. 6.7% of the sample is held by the ten biggest clonotypes.

The chain employs TRBV28 and TRBJ2-3, with no confidently assigned D gene. This receptor was taken from a man aged 18-30 years in good health. The sequencing input was blood. The CDR3 corresponds to CASSPEMATDTQYF. The bases read TGTGCCAGCAGCCCAGAAATGGCCACAGATACGCAGTATTTT.